These 24 T cell receptor beta chains originate from one sample sequenced in a study of T cell responses to AZD1222 COVID-19 vaccine. Some clones are missing from TCRdb's copy, which holds only in-frame ones; the method was immunoSEQ multiplex PCR. Of 95,000 to 150,000 clones in the sample, 85% to 95% were seen once. Here the sequenced sample was peripheral blood, taken on day 0 of AZD1222 vaccination. Every receptor here comes from an adult in good health.

The V gene is TRBV18, the J gene TRBJ2-7; 7 nucleotides agree with TRBD1. V lost 3 bases to trimming and J lost 6 bases; unmatched junction nucleotides: 5. Germline V lookup: CDR1 KGHSH, CDR2 LQKENI. The CDR3 has 13 residues. The CDR3 coding sequence is TGTGCCAGCTCACCGGGACAGACGCCCGAGCAGTACTTC. Residues: CASSPGQTPEQYF.

This clone was picked up one time. The genes are TRBV12-5 and TRBJ1-1; D remains unclear. Trimming stripped 1 base from V and 0 bases from J, with 6 bases between. CDR1 is LGHNT and CDR2 is FRNRAP in the germline V gene. This CDR3 region has 14 residues. CDR3 amino acids: CASGLEPMNTEAFF. For the CDR3, the DNA is TGTGCTAGTGGTTTGGAGCCCATGAACACTGAAGCTTTCTTT.

This chain uses TRBV12-5 with TRBJ1-1; D is undetermined. The length of the CDR3 is 12 residues. Germline V CDR1 and CDR2: LGHNT, FRNRAP. V was shortened by 4 bases and J by 5 bases, with 8 bases between the two germline ends. The DNA for the CDR3 is TGTGCTAGTGGTTCGGGGTGGACTGAAGCTTTCTTT. Its protein product is CASGSGWTEAFF.

The V gene is TRBV7-9, the J gene TRBJ1-2; D ambiguous. Germline CDR1 SEHNR, CDR2 FQNEAQ (reference sequence). V was trimmed by 2 bases and J by 6 bases, leaving 10 bases between them. The CDR3 covers 13 residues. CDR3 in DNA: TGTGCCAGCAGCTTAAGGTGGCTGGATGGCTACACCTTC. It encodes CASSLRWLDGYTF.

The V call is TRBV9, the J call TRBJ1-3, with unresolved D. Trimming stripped 4 bases from V and 4 bases from J, with 18 bases between. CDR3 length: 16 residues. Germline V gene data show CDR1 as SGDLS and CDR2 as YYNGEE. The DNA of the CDR3 is TGTGCCAGCAGCCCGACTCACATAATGCGAGGAAACACCATATATTTT. Translation gives CASSPTHIMRGNTIYF.

This chain joins TRBV4-1 and TRBJ1-2; TRBD1 aligns across 7 bases. The ends lost 3 bases at V and 1 base at J; junction bases unmatched: 5. CDR3 length equals 15 residues. Germline lookup yields CDR1 MGHRA and CDR2 YSYEKL. The CDR3 is CASSQTGTLNYGYTF. For the CDR3, the DNA is TGCGCCAGCAGCCAGACAGGGACCCTTAACTATGGCTACACCTTC.

The V and J genes are TRBV6-1 and TRBJ1-1, with D possibly matching TRBD1 (6 bases). V dropped 4 bases and J dropped 4 bases, with 13 bases sitting between them. The germline V gene encodes CDR1 MNHNS and CDR2 SASEGT. The length of the CDR3 is 14 residues. CDR3 nucleotides: TGTGCCAGCAGTGTCCTACAGGGTGGCACTGAAGCTTTCTTT. This encodes CASSVLQGGTEAFF.

This chain links TRBV30 with TRBJ1-6; maybe TRBD1 (6 bases). Germline V gives CDR1 GTSNPN, CDR2 SVGIG (reference sequence). V lost 2 bases and J lost 10, with 12 bases in between. The CDR3 sequence is 13 residues long. CDR3 in DNA: TGTGCCTGGAGTACCATCCAGGGGTCACCCCTCCACTTT. Encoded protein: CAWSTIQGSPLHF.

The DNA of the CDR3 is TGTGCCATCAGACCGGGACTAGCGGATACGCAGTATTTT. Translation gives CAIRPGLADTQYF. The chain carries TRBV10-3 and TRBJ2-3; 10 nucleotides line up with TRBD2. Looked up from germline, CDR1 is ENHRY and CDR2 is SYGVKD. With V trimmed by 6 bases and J by 6 bases, 3 bases remained unmatched. The CDR3 has 13 residues.

The chain is built from TRBV27 and TRBJ1-2; D gene uncertain. The CDR3 runs to 13 residues. Germline CDR1 MNHEY, CDR2 SMNVEV (reference sequence). The V end lost 3 bases, the J end lost 8 bases, and 13 bases lay between the germline ends. The CDR3 is CASSFRPTIGYTF. The CDR3 nucleotides are TGTGCCAGCAGTTTTCGTCCAACTATAGGCTACACCTTC.

Concerning this clone itself: One junction end does not reproduce the germline sequence, and a read error may be involved. The chain recombines TRBV7-6 with TRBJ1-1, with D maybe TRBD1 (6 bases). CDR3 size: 15 residues. Germline loops: CDR1 SGHVS, CDR2 FNYEAQ. The CDR3 DNA is TGTGCCAGCAGCTTGTCCCACGGGGGCTCCGCTGAGGCTTTCTTT. It translates to CASSLSHGGSAEAFF.

This chain uses TRBV5-4 with TRBJ2-3; TRBD1 matches 8 bases. J lost 2 bases, V lost 4 bases, and 9 bases had no gene match. CDR3 length: 16 residues. Germline assignment: CDR1 SGHNT and CDR2 YYREEE (reference sequence). For the CDR3, the DNA is TGTGCCAGCAGCCCCAGGACAGGGACGGACACAGATACGCAGTATTTT. Translation: CASSPRTGTDTDTQYF.

The chain employs TRBV29-1 and TRBJ1-4; TRBD1 matches at 7 bases. The CDR3 sequence is 12 residues long. The germline CDR1 and CDR2 sequences are SQVTM and ANQGSEA. After removal of 5 bases from V and 4 bases from J, the junction contained 1 base not matched to a gene. The CDR3: CSVRQGNEKLFF. CDR3 coding DNA: TGCAGCGTTCGACAGGGTAATGAAAAACTGTTTTTT.

The chain has TRBV4-3 and TRBJ2-1; D is possibly TRBD1 (5 bases). Germline lookup yields CDR1 LGHNA and CDR2 YSLEER. This CDR3 is built from 15 residues. V was trimmed by 0 bases and J by 5 bases, leaving 11 bases between them. The CDR3 reads CASSQEVGRDNEQFF. CDR3 nucleotide sequence: TGCGCCAGCAGCCAAGAGGTGGGGCGCGACAATGAGCAGTTCTTC.

V is TRBV9 and J is TRBJ2-1, with a tentative D call TRBD2 (6 bases). This CDR3 contains 13 residues. CDR1 and CDR2 from the germline V gene are SGDLS and YYNGEE. The V gene lost 7 bases and the J gene lost 3 bases, with 11 bases spanning the gap. Written as DNA, the CDR3 is TGTGCCAGCTTGGGGGGTTTCTACAATGAGCAGTTCTTC. Translation: CASLGGFYNEQFF.

This chain links TRBV5-1 with TRBJ2-1; TRBD2 agrees at 8 bases. The germline V gene has CDR1 SGHRS and CDR2 YFSETQ. V lost 4 bases, J lost 7 bases, and 10 bases stayed unmatched. This CDR3 has 15 amino acids. CDR3 amino acids: CASSLDGGAGNEQFF. The CDR3 DNA is TGCGCCAGCAGCCTGGACGGGGGGGCCGGGAATGAGCAGTTCTTC.

V gene TRBV10-3 combines with J gene TRBJ1-5; D gene ambiguous. V dropped 0 bases and J dropped 6 bases, with 3 bases sitting between them. CDR3 length: 12 residues. Germline CDR1 and CDR2: ENHRY and SYGVKD. CDR3 sequence: CAISESGQPQHF. CDR3 bases: TGTGCCATCAGTGAGTCGGGTCAGCCCCAGCATTTT.

Concerning this clone: The sample carries other DNA sequences with the same CDR3. The rearrangement uses TRBV5-1 and TRBJ1-1; a possible D gene is TRBD1 (5 bases). Germline CDR1 reads SGHRS; CDR2 reads YFSETQ. This CDR3 is 13 amino acids long. Trimming cost V 2 bases and J 3 bases, with 8 bases left between them. The CDR3 region is CASSFQGDTEAFF. The CDR3 DNA follows: TGCGCCAGCAGCTTTCAGGGAGACACTGAAGCTTTCTTT.

The V and J genes are TRBV2 and TRBJ2-4; D may be TRBD1 or TRBD2 (5 bases each). Germline V gene lookup returns CDR1 SNHLY and CDR2 FYNNEI. This CDR3 contains 12 residues. With 8 bases removed from V and 5 bases from J, the gap between germline ends came to 10 bases. CDR3 nucleotide sequence: TGTGCCAGCCGGGACGGAGAAAACATTCAGTACTTC. As protein: CASRDGENIQYF. Full variable domain (outside the CDR3, taken from reference TRBV2 and TRBJ2-4): EPEVTQTPSHQVTQMGQEVILRCVPISNHLYFYWYRQILGQKVEFLVSFYNNEISEKSEIFDDQFSVERPDGSNFTLKIRSTKLEDSAMYFCASRDGENIQYFGAGTRLSVL.

In the case of this clone: Its ends do not fully match the called genes, so a read error is possible. The rearrangement uses TRBV7-7 and TRBJ2-5; D is possibly TRBD2 (5 bases). The germline CDR1 and CDR2 sequences are SSHAT and FNYEAQ (reference sequence). The CDR3 covers 13 residues. The CDR3 sequence: CASSPLEKETQYF. The CDR3 region has the DNA TGTGCTAGCAGCCCACTAGAGAAAGAGACCCAGTACTTC. The variable domain in full, with the rest retrieved from reference TRBV7-7 and TRBJ2-5, is GAGVSQSPRYKVTKRGQDVTLRCDPISSHATLYWYQQALGQGPEFLTYFNYEAQPDKSGLPSDRFSAERPEGSISTLTIQRTEQRDSAMYRCASSPLEKETQYFGPGTRLLVL.

The CDR3 DNA sequence: TGTGCCAGCAGCCCCTCGTCCGGCCCTAATTCACCCCTCCACTTT. It codes for CASSPSSGPNSPLHF. The chain carries TRBV7-9 and TRBJ1-6; D is unresolved. V was pared by 5 bases and J by 6 bases, with 14 bases between. Germline CDR1 and CDR2: SEHNR and FQNEAQ (reference sequence). The CDR3 spans 15 residues. The entire variable domain, with the rest obtained from reference TRBV7-9 and TRBJ1-6, is as follows: DTGVSQNPRHKITKRGQNVTFRCDPISEHNRLYWYRQTLGQGPEFLTYFQNEAQLEKSRLLSDRFSAERPKGSFSTLEIQRTEQGDSAMYLCASSPSSGPNSPLHFGNGTRLTVT.

This clone was picked up one time. The same CDR3 arises from other DNA sequences in this sample as well. V is TRBV3-1 (or the pseudogene TRBV3-2) and J is TRBJ1-1, with D hard to call. The CDR3 has 12 residues. V lost 3 bases and J 5 bases, leaving 7 bases between the germline ends. CDR1 LGHDT and CDR2 YNNKEL come from the germline V gene (reference sequence). The CDR3 protein is CASSHEGTEAFF. The CDR3, as DNA: TGTGCCAGCAGCCATGAAGGAACTGAAGCTTTCTTT.

V gene TRBV11-3 combines with J gene TRBJ2-1, with D tentatively TRBD1 (6 bases). Germline-derived CDR1 and CDR2 are SGHNT and YENEEA. Trimming took off 10 bases at V and 5 bases at J, with 12 bases between the two ends. The CDR3 spans 12 residues. The CDR3 loop is CATRGWDNEQFF. DNA of the CDR3: TGTGCCACCAGGGGATGGGACAATGAGCAGTTCTTC.

The gene calls are TRBV3-1 (or the pseudogene TRBV3-2) and TRBJ1-1; 7 nucleotides match TRBD1. Germline V gene lookup returns CDR1 LGHDT and CDR2 YNNKEL (reference sequence). CDR3 size: 15 residues. Unmatched junction bases numbered 6, after V lost 3 bases and J lost 2 bases. The CDR3 nucleotides are TGTGCCAGCAGCCAGACGGGGACAGACAACACTGAAGCTTTCTTT. Its translation: CASSQTGTDNTEAFF.